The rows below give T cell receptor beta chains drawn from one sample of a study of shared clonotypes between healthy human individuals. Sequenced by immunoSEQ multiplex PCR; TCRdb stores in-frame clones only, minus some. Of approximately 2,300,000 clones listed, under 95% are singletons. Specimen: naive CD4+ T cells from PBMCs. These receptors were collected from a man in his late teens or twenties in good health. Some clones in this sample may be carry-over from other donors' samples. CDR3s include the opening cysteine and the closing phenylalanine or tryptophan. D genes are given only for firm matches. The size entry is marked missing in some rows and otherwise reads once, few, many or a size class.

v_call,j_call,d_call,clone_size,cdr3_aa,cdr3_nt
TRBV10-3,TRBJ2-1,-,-,CAISESQSSATYNEQFF,TGTGCCATCAGTGAGTCTCAATCTAGCGCCACCTACAATGAGCAGTTCTTC
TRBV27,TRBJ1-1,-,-,CASSRDPTQGLNTEAFF,TGTGCCAGCAGTCGGGACCCGACGCAGGGATTGAACACTGAAGCTTTCTTT
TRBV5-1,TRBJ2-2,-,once,CASSSGGGAYTGELFF,TGCGCCAGCAGCTCGGGAGGGGGCGCGTATACCGGGGAGCTGTTTTTT
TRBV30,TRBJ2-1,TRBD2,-,CAWSVSGRFDEQFF,TGTGCCTGGAGTGTCAGCGGGAGATTTGATGAGCAGTTCTTC
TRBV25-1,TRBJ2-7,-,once,CASSVSLARNEQYF,TGTGCCAGCAGTGTGTCCCTAGCGAGGAACGAGCAGTACTTC
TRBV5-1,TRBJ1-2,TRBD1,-,CASSSTGGAGFFSYTF,TGCGCCAGCAGCTCGACAGGGGGCGCTGGTTTTTTTAGCTACACCTTC
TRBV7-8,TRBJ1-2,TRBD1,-,CASSLRTGGGYGYTF,TGTGCCAGCAGCCTAAGGACAGGGGGCGGCTATGGCTACACCTTC
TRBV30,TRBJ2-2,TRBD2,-,CAWSVLAGAAGELFF,TGTGCCTGGAGTGTACTCGCGGGAGCGGCCGGGGAGCTGTTTTTT
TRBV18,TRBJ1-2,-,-,CASSPATAGYYGYTF,TGTGCCAGCTCACCAGCAACTGCAGGGTACTATGGCTACACCTTC
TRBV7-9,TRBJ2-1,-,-,CASSLASREQFF,TGTGCCAGCAGCTTAGCGTCCCGGGAGCAGTTCTTC
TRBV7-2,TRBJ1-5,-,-,CASSLVGTNSNQPQHF,TGTGCCAGCAGCTTAGTAGGGACAAATAGCAATCAGCCCCAGCATTTT